The clone carrying this T cell receptor (beta chain) has more than one count but fewer than ten. Its matching antigen is unknown. This specimen comes from a study of cytomegalovirus exposure and HLA in healthy donors. Study observations and caveats: The study listed some 160 cytomegalovirus-associated TCR beta chains. Later analysis identified a missense DCLRE1C variant that was linked to TCR beta V- and J-gene trimming. A cluster of highly shared sequence variants was likely a sequencing artifact.

PCR used 60 Vbeta primers and 13 Jbeta primers. Sequencing was performed with immunoSEQ multiplex PCR; in TCRdb, only in-frame clones are kept and a portion is missing. The table shows about 170,000 clones, with roughly 80% occurring only once. The source material was PBMCs. This TCR came from a female donor in good health and CMV-seronegative.

Written as DNA, the CDR3 is TGCGCCAGCAGCGGAACGGGACAGGGAGAGTGGAACACTGAAGCTTTCTTT. It specifies CASSGTGQGEWNTEAFF. The chain is built from TRBV5-1 and TRBJ1-1, with 9 nucleotides matching TRBD1. V dropped 4 bases and J dropped 1; count of bases not matched to a gene: 11. The CDR3 covers 17 residues. Germline CDR1 and CDR2: SGHRS and YFSETQ.